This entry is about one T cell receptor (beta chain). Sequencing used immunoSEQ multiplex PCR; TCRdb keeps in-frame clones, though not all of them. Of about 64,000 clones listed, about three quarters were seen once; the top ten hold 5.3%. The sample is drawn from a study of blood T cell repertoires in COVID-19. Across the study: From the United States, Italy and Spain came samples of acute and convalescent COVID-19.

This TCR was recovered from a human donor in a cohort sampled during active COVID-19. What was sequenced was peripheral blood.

The CDR3 bases are TGTGCCAGCAGCCCAGGGGTGTCTGGAAACACCATATATTTT. This gives the protein CASSPGVSGNTIYF. The chain combines TRBV3-1 (or the pseudogene TRBV3-2) with TRBJ1-3, with D tentatively TRBD1 (6 bases). CDR3 length: 14 residues. V lost 4 bases and J lost 1, with 8 bases in between. The germline CDR1 and CDR2 sequences are LGHDT and YNNKEL (reference sequence).